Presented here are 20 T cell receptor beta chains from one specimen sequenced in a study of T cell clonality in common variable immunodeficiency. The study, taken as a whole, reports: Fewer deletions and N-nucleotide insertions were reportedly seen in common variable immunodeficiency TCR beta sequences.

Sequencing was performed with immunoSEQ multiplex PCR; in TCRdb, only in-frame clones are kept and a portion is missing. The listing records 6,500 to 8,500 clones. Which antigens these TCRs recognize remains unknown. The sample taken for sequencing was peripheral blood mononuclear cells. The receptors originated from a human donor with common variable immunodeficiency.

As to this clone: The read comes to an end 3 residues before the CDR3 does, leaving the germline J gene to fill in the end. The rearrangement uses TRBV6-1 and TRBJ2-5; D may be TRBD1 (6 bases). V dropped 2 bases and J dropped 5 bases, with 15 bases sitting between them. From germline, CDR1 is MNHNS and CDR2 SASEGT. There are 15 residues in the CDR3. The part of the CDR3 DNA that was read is TGTGCCAGCAGTGAAAATACAGGGTTGGGGGAGACC. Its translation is CASSENTGLGET. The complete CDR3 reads CASSENTGLGETQYF.

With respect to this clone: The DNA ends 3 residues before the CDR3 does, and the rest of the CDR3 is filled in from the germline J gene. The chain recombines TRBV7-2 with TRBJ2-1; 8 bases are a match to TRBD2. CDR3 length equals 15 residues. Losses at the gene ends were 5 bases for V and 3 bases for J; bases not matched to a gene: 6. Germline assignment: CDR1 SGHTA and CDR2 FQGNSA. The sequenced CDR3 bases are TGTGCCAGCAGCAAGACTAGCGCGTACTACAATGAG. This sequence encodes CASSKTSAYYNE. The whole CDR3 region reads CASSKTSAYYNEQFF.

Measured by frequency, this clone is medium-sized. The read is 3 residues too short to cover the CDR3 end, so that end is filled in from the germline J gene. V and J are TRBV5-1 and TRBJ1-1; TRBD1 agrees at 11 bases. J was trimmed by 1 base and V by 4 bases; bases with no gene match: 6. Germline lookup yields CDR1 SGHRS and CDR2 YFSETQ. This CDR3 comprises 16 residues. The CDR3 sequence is CASSQDRGPGNTEAFF. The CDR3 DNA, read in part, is TGCGCCAGCAGCCAGGACAGGGGGCCGGGGAACACTGAA.

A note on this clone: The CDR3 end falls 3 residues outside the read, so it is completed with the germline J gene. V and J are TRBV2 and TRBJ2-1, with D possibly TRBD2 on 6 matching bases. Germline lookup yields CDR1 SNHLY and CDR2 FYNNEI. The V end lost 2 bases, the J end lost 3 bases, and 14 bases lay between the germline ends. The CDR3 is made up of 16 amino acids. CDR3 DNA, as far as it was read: TGTGCCAGCAGTGAATTTAGTAGCGGCTACTACAATGAG. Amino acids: CASSEFSSGYYNE. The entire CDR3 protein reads CASSEFSSGYYNEQFF.

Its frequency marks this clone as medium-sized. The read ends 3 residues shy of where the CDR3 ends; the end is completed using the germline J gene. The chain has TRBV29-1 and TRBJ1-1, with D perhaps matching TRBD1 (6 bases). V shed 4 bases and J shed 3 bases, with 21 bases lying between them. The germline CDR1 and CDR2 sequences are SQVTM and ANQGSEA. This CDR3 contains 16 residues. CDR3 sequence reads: CSVAGTSTGRDTEAFF. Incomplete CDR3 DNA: TGCAGCGTTGCAGGGACCAGTACAGGGAGGGACACTGAA.

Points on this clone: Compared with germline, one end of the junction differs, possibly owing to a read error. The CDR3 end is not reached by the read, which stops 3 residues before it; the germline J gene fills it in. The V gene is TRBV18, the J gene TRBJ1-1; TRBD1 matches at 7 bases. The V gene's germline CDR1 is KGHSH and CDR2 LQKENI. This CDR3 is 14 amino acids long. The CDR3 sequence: CASSPQGRNTEAFF. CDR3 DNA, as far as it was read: TGTGCCAGCTCCCCACAGGGGAGGAACACTGAA.

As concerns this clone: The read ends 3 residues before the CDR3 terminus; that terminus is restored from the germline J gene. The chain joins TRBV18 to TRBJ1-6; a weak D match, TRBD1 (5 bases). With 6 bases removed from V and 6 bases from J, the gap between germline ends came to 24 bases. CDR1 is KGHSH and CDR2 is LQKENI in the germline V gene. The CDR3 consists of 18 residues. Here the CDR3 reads CASSARELGPVSNSPLHF. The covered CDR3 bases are TGTGCCAGCTCCGCACGCGAGTTGGGGCCTGTGTCTAATTCACCC.

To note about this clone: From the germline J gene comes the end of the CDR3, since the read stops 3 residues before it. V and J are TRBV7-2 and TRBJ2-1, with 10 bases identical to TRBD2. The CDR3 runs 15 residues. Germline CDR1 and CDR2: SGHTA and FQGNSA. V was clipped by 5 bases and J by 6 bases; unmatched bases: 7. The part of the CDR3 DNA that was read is TGTGCCAGCAGCAAGCTAGCGGGAGATGTCAATGAG. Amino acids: CASSKLAGDVNE. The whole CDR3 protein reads CASSKLAGDVNEQFF.

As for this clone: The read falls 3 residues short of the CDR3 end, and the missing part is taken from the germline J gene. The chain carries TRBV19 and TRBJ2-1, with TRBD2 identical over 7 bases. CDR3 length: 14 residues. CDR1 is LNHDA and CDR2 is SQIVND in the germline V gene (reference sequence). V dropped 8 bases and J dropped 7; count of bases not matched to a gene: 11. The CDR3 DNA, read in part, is TGTGCCAGTGGGGGGGGGACTACAAATAATGAG. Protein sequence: CASGGGTTNNE. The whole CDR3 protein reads CASGGGTTNNEQFF.

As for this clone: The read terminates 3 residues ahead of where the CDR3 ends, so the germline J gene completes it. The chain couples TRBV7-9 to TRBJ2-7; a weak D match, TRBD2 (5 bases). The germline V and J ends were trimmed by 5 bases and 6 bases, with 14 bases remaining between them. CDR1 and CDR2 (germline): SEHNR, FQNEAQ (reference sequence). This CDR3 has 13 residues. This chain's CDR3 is CASSPTAAGEQYF. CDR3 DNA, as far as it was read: TGTGCCAGCAGCCCTACTGCGGCGGGCGAG.

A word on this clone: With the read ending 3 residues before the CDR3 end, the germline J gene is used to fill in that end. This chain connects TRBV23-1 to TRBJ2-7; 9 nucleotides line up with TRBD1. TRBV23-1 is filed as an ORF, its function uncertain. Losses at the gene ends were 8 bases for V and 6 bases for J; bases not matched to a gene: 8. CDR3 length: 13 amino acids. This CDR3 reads CASPGTGPLEQYF. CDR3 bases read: TGCGCCAGCCCCGGGACAGGGCCCCTCGAG.

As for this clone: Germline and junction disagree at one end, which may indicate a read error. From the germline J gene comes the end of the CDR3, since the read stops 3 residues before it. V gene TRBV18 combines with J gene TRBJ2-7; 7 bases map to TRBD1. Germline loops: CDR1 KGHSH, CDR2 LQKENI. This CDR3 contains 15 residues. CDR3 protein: CASSPRQGISHEQYF. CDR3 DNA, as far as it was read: TGTGCCAGCTCACCACGACAGGGCATCTCCCACGAG. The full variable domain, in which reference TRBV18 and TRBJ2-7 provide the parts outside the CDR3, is NAGVMQNPRHLVRRRGQEARLRCSPMKGHSHVYWYRQLPEEGLKFMVYLQKENIIDESGMPKERFSAEFPKEGPSILRIQQVVRGDSAAYFCASSPRQGISHEQYFGPGTRLTVT.

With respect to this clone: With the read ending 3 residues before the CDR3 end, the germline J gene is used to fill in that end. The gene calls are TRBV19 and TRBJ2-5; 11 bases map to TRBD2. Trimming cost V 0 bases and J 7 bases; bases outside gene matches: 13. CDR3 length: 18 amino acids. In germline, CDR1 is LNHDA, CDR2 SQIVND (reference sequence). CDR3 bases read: TGTGCCAGTAGTATAGAACCTAGCGGGAGGCCCCAAGGGGGGACC. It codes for CASSIEPSGRPQGGT. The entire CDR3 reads CASSIEPSGRPQGGTQYF.

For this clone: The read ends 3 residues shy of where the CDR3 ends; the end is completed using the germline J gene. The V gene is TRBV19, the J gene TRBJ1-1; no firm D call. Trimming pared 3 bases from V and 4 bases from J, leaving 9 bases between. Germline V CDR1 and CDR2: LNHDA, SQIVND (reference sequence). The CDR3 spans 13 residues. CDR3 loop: CASSIGVGTEAFF. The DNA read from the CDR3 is TGTGCCAGTAGTATCGGGGTTGGCACTGAA. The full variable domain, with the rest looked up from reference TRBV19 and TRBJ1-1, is DGGITQSPKYLFRKEGQNVTLSCEQNLNHDAMYWYRQDPGQGLRLIYYSQIVNDFQKGDIAEGYSVSREKKESFPLTVTSAQKNPTAFYLCASSIGVGTEAFFGQGTRLTVV.

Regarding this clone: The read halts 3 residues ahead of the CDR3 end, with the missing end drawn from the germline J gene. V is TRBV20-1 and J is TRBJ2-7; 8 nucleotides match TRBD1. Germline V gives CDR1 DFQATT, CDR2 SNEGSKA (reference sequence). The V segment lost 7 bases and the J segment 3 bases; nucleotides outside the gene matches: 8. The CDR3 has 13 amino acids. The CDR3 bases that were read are TGCAGTGTGTCCTACAGGGGGGACTACGAG. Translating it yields CSVSYRGDYE. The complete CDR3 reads CSVSYRGDYEQYF.

CDR3 amino acids: CSAVQETQYF. The DNA read from the CDR3 is TGCAGTGCCGTCCAAGAGACC. V gene TRBV20-1 combines with J gene TRBJ2-5; D gene ambiguous. The read ends 3 residues early relative to the CDR3; the germline J gene fills the gap. V was pared by 6 bases and J by 1 base, with 3 bases between. Germline-derived CDR1 and CDR2 are DFQATT and SNEGSKA (reference sequence). The CDR3 is 10 residues long.

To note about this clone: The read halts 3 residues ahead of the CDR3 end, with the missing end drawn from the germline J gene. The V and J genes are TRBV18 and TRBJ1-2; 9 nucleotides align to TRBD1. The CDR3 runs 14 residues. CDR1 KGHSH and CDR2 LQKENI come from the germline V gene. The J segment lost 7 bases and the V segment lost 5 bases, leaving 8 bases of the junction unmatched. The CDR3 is CASSSLQGAGGYTF. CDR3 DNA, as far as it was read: TGTGCCAGCTCATCCCTACAGGGGGCTGGTGGC.

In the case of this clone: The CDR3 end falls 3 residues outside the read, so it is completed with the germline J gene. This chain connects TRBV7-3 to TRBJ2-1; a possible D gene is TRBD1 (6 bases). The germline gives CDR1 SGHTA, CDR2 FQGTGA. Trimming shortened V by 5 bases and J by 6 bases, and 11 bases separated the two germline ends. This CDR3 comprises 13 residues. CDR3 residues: CASSHIQGNEQFF. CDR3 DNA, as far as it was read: TGTGCCAGCAGCCATATACAGGGCAATGAG.

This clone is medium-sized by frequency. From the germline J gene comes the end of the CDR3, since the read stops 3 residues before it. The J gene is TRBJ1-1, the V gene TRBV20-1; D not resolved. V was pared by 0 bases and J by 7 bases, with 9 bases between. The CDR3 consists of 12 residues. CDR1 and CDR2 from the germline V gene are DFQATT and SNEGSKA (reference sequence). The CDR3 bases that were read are TGCAGTGCTAGAGACAGGAGGAGTGAA. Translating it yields CSARDRRSE. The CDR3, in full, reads CSARDRRSEAFF.

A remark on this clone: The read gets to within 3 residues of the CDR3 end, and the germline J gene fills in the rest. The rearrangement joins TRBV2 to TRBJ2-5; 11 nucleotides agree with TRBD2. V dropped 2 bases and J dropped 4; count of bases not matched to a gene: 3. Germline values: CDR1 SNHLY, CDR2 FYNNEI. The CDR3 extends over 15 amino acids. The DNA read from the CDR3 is TGTGCCAGCAGTGAAACTAGCGGGGGACGAGAGACC. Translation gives CASSETSGGRET. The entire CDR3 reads CASSETSGGRETQYF.